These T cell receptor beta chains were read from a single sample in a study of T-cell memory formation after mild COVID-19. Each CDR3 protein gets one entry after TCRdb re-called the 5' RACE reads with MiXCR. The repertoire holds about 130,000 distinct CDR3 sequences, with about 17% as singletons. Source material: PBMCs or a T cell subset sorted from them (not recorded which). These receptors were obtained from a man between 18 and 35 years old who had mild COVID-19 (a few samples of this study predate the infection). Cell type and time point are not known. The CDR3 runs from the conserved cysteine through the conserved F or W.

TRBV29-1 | CSVEVPDRGYNEKLFF
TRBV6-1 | CASVKGSWSYNEQFF
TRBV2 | CASSPGLTSGGAYEQFF
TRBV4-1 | CASSQPGRGVEAFF
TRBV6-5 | CASSPQPSVADTQYF
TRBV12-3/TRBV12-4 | CASSLDSNQPQHF
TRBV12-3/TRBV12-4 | CASRGSSADTQYF
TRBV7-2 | CASSTGQILEAFF
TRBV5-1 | CASSLGAPGLAGGDNEQFF
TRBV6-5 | CASSYSYTGSESIQYF
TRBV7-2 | CASSLAGGVETQYF
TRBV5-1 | CASSLDFSGNTIYF
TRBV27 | CASSPTGSTPQHF